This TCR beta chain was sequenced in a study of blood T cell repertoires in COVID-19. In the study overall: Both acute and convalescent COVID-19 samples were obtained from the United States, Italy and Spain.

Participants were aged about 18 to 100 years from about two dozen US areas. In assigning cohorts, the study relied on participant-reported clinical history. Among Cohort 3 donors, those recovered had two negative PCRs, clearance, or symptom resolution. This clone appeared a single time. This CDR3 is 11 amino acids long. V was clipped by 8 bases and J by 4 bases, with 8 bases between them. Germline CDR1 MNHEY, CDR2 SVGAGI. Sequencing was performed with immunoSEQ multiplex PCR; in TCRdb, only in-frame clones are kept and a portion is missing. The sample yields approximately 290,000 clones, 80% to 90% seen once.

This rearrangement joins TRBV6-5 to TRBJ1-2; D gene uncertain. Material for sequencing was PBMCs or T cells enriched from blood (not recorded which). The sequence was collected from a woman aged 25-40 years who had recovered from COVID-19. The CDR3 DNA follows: TGTGCCAGCGCGGGCGTCTATGGCTACACCTTC. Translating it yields CASAGVYGYTF.